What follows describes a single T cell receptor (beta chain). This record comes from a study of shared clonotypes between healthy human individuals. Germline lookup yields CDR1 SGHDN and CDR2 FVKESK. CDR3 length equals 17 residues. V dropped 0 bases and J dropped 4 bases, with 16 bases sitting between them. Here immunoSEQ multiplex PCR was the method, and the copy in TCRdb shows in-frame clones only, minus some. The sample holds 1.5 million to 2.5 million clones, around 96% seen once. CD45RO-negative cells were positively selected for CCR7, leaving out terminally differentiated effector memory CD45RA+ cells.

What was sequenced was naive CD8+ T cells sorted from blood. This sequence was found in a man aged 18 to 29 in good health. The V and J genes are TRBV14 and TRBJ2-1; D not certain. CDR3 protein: CASSQDRPARGYNEQFF. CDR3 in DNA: TGTGCCAGCAGCCAAGATCGGCCGGCACGCGGATACAATGAGCAGTTCTTC.